The entry below describes one TCR beta chain. This entry is derived from a study of blood T cell repertoires in COVID-19. Study-level background: Sites in the United States, Italy and Spain provided acute and convalescent COVID-19 samples. T cells, B-cell-depleted T cells, or PBMCs provided the cDNA or gDNA that served as material.

Authors' methods: It was from reference gene primer amplification that nucleated cell counts were estimated. The protocol was immunoSEQ multiplex PCR, while the TCRdb copy is restricted to in-frame clones and leaves out a portion. V, J and clone size are those of that table, while D and trimming were read from the DNA. This sample has over 40,000 clones, with around 93% found just once. The specimen was peripheral blood. The sequence came from a human donor in a cohort sampled during active COVID-19.

The CDR3 protein is CASSLSGVEGNTIYF. The CDR3, as DNA: TGCGCCAGCAGCTTATCAGGGGTAGAAGGAAACACCATATATTTT. V gene TRBV5-1 combines with J gene TRBJ1-3; weak D call: TRBD1 (6 bases). CDR1 and CDR2 (germline): SGHRS, YFSETQ. The CDR3 extends over 15 amino acids. V lost 2 bases and J 4 bases, leaving 13 bases between the germline ends. The full variable domain, completed using reference TRBV5-1 and TRBJ1-3, is KAGVTQTPRYLIKTRGQQVTLSCSPISGHRSVSWYQQTPGQGLQFLFEYFSETQRNKGNFPGRFSGRQFSNSRSEMNVSTLELGDSALYLCASSLSGVEGNTIYFGEGSWLTVV.